These T cell receptor beta chains were read from a single sample in a study of cytomegalovirus exposure and HLA in healthy donors. Clones were sequenced by immunoSEQ multiplex PCR, and TCRdb holds only the in-frame ones, with some missing. The sample comprises about 94,000 clones, about 80% of which are singletons, and 1.3% to 1.5% rests with the top ten. The source material was PBMCs. The receptors originated from a male donor in good health and CMV-seronegative. CDR3s leave out the opening cysteine and the closing phenylalanine or tryptophan.

j_call: TRBJ1-5
v_call: TRBV19
cdr3_aa: ASSTDKQPQH

j_call: -
v_call: TRBV10-2
cdr3_aa: ASRPGSYEQY

j_call: TRBJ2-7
v_call: TRBV27
cdr3_aa: ASSLSFRNGQGINEQY

j_call: TRBJ2-7
v_call: TRBV15
cdr3_aa: ATKSVRTGVYEQY

j_call: TRBJ2-7
v_call: TRBV28
cdr3_aa: ASSTLAWGTSYEQY

j_call: TRBJ2-7
v_call: TRBV7-9
cdr3_aa: ASSRGGRRTEQY

j_call: TRBJ2-2
v_call: TRBV9
cdr3_aa: ASSVAGGGVTGELF

j_call: TRBJ2-3
v_call: TRBV7-9
cdr3_aa: ASSSGRGLTDTQY

j_call: TRBJ2-1
v_call: TRBV7-2
cdr3_aa: ASSPVGLAGRSSYNEQF

j_call: TRBJ1-5
v_call: TRBV19
cdr3_aa: ASRGTGIPPQH

j_call: TRBJ2-5
v_call: TRBV9
cdr3_aa: ASSQEVFGETQY

j_call: TRBJ2-5
v_call: TRBV4-1
cdr3_aa: ASSHGRAGYQETQY

j_call: TRBJ2-1
v_call: TRBV29-1
cdr3_aa: SVGGRGTYNEQF

j_call: TRBJ2-1
v_call: TRBV29-1
cdr3_aa: SSDGLADYNEQF

j_call: TRBJ1-4
v_call: TRBV5-8
cdr3_aa: ASRLNRVATNEKLF

j_call: -
v_call: TRBV28
cdr3_aa: ASSLLSYEQY

j_call: TRBJ1-5
v_call: TRBV11-2
cdr3_aa: ASSLDRGLDQPQH

j_call: TRBJ2-1
v_call: TRBV18
cdr3_aa: ASSPRNRELGDEQF

j_call: TRBJ2-2
v_call: TRBV11-2
cdr3_aa: ASSFGGAGELF

j_call: TRBJ2-7
v_call: TRBV7-8
cdr3_aa: ASSWGTGKNGIHEQY

j_call: TRBJ2-1
v_call: TRBV11-2
cdr3_aa: ASSFWTGGHNEQF

j_call: TRBJ2-2
v_call: TRBV11-3
cdr3_aa: ASSLRDRGTGELF

j_call: TRBJ1-5
v_call: TRBV27
cdr3_aa: ASRSDRGNQPQH

j_call: TRBJ2-1
v_call: TRBV27
cdr3_aa: ASRRGYNEQF

j_call: TRBJ2-7
v_call: TRBV28
cdr3_aa: ATEHPGTGYYEQY

j_call: TRBJ1-2
v_call: TRBV4-3
cdr3_aa: ASSQVQGNYGYT

j_call: TRBJ2-5
v_call: TRBV11-2
cdr3_aa: ASSALNRGVGETQY

j_call: TRBJ2-7
v_call: TRBV7-8
cdr3_aa: ASSRPRDRAYEQY

j_call: TRBJ2-1
v_call: TRBV11-2
cdr3_aa: ASSLGKGLAIDEQF

j_call: TRBJ2-3
v_call: TRBV29-1
cdr3_aa: SIGDFSTDTQY

j_call: TRBJ2-3
v_call: TRBV10-2
cdr3_aa: ASSGGLAGSTDTQY

j_call: TRBJ1-3
v_call: TRBV7-3
cdr3_aa: ASSPDGHTIY

j_call: -
v_call: TRBV7-2
cdr3_aa: ASSLTGTIYEQY

j_call: TRBJ2-1
v_call: TRBV10-3
cdr3_aa: AIGQGARNEQF

j_call: TRBJ2-3
v_call: TRBV19
cdr3_aa: ASRAAGGTFTDTQY

j_call: TRBJ1-5
v_call: TRBV5-1
cdr3_aa: ASSSGVPGTGETQH

j_call: TRBJ2-1
v_call: TRBV7-7
cdr3_aa: ASSLEVLAGGEGEQF